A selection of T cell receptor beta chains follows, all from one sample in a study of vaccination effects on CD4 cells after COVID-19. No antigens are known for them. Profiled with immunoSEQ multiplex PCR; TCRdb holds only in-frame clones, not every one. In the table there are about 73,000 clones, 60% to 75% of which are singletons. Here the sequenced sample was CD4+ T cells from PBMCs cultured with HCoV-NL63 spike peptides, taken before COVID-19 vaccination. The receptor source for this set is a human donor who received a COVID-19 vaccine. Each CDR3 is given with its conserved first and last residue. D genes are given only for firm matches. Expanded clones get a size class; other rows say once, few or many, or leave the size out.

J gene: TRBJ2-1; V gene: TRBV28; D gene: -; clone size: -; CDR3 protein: CASSSPGVIDNEQFF; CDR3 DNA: TGTGCCAGCAGTTCACCGGGGGTTATTGACAATGAGCAGTTCTTC
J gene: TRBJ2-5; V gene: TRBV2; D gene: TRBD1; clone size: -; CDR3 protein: CASSEVLGQGQETQYF; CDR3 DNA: TGTGCCAGCAGTGAAGTTCTAGGACAGGGACAAGAGACCCAGTACTTC
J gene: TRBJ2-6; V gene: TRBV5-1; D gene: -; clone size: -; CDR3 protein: CASSLALGGANVLTF; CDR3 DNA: TGCGCCAGCAGCTTGGCTTTGGGCGGGGCCAACGTCCTGACTTTC
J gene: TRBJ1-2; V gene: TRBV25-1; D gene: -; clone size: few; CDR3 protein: CASSEVNYGYTF; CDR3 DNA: TGTGCCAGCAGTGAAGTTAACTATGGCTACACCTTC
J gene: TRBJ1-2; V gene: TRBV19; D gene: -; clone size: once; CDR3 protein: CASTTGLSGGYTF; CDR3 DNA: TGTGCCAGTACCACGGGACTTTCGGGTGGCTACACCTTC
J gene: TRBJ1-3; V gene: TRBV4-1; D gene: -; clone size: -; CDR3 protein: CASSQVASSSRNTIYF; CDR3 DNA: TGCGCCAGCAGCCAAGTGGCGAGCTCCTCGCGAAACACCATATATTTT
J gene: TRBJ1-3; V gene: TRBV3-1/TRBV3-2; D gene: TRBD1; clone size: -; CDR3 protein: CASRKGAAGNTIYF; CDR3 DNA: TGTGCCAGCAGAAAGGGGGCGGCTGGAAACACCATATATTTT
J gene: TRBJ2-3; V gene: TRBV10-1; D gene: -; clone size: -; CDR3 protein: CASSESGRGDTDTQYF; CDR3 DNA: TGCGCCAGCAGTGAGTCGGGTCGGGGCGACACAGATACGCAGTATTTT
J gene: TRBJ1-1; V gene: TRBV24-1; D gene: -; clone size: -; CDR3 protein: CATRTGGRNTEAFF; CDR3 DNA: TGTGCCACCAGGACGGGGGGTAGGAACACTGAAGCTTTCTTT
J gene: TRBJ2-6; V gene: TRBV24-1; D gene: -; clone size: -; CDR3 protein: CATSDPQGKGANVLTF; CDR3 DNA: TGTGCCACCAGTGATCCCCAGGGGAAAGGGGCCAACGTCCTGACTTTC
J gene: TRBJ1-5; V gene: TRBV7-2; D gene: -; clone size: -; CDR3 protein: CASSFAAQQPQHF; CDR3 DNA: TGTGCCAGCAGCTTTGCTGCTCAGCAGCCCCAGCATTTT
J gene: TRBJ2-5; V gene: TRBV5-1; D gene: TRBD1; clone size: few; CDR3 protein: CASSPWGQGPETQYF; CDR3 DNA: TGCGCCAGCAGCCCGTGGGGACAGGGGCCGGAGACCCAGTACTTC
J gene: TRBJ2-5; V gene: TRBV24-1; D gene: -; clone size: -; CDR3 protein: CATSDPGTEGETQYF; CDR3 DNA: TGTGCCACCAGTGACCCCGGGACCGAGGGAGAGACCCAGTACTTC
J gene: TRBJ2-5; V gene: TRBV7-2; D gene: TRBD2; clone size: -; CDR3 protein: CASSLKPGLAGDFQETQYF; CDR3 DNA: TGTGCCAGTTCCCTCAAACCGGGACTAGCGGGGGACTTCCAAGAGACCCAGTACTTC
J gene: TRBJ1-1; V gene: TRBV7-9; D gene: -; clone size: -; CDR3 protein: CASSKQTTEAFF; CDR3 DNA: TGTGCCAGCAGCAAACAGACCACTGAAGCTTTCTTT
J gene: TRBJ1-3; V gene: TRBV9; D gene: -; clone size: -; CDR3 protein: CASSVESRQGNTIYF; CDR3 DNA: TGTGCCAGCAGCGTAGAATCTCGACAGGGAAACACCATATATTTT
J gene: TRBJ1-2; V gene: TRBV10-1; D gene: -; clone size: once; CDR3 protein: CASSDSNYGYTF; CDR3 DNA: TGCGCCAGCAGTGACAGTAACTATGGCTACACCTTC